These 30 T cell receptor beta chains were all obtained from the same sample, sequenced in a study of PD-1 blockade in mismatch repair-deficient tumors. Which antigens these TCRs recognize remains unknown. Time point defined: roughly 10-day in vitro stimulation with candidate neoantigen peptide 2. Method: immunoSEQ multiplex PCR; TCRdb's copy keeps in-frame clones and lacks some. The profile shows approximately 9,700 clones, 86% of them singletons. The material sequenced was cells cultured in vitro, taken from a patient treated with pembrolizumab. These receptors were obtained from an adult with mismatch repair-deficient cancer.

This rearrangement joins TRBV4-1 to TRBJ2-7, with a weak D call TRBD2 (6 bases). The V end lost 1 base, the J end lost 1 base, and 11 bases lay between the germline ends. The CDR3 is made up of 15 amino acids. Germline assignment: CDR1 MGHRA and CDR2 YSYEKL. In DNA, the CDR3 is TGCGCCAGCAGCCAAGTAACTAGCTTGTCCTACGAGCAGTACTTC. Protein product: CASSQVTSLSYEQYF.

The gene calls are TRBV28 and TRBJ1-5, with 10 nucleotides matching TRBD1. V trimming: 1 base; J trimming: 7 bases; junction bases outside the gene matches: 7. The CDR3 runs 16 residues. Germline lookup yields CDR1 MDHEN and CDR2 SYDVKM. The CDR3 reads CASSLFRTGGRQPQHF. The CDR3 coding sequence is TGTGCCAGCAGTTTATTTAGGACAGGGGGGCGGCAGCCCCAGCATTTT.

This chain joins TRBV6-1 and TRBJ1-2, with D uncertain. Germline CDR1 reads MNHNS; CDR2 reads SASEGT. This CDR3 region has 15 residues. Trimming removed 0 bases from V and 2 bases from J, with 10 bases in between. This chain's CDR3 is CASSEALNVNYGYTF. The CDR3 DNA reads TGTGCCAGCAGTGAAGCCCTTAATGTCAACTATGGCTACACCTTC.

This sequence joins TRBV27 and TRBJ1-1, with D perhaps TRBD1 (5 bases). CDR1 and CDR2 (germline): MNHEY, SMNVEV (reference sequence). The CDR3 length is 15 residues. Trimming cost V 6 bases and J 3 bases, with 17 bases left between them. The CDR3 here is CASSRGTRADTEAFF. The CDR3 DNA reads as TGTGCCAGCAGCAGAGGGACCAGGGCAGACACTGAAGCTTTCTTT.

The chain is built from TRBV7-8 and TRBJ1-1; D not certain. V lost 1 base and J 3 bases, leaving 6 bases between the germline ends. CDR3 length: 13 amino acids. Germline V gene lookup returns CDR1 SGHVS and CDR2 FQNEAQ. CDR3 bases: TGTGCCAGCAGCTTAGACAGCTACACTGAAGCTTTCTTT. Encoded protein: CASSLDSYTEAFF.

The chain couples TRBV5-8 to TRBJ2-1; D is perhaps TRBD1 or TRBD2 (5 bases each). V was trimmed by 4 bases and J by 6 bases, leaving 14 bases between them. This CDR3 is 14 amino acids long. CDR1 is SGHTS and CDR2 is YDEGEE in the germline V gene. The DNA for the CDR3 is TGTGCCAGCAGCCTGGGGACGCCCCGCAATGAGCAGTTCTTC. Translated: CASSLGTPRNEQFF.

The CDR3 is CASSLYYEQYF. CDR3 bases: TGTGCCAGCAGTCTCTACTACGAGCAGTACTTC. V usage is TRBV28 and J usage is TRBJ2-7; D not certain. V lost 5 bases to trimming and J lost 3 bases, with 5 bases between them. Per germline, CDR1 MDHEN and CDR2 SYDVKM. The CDR3 spans 11 residues.

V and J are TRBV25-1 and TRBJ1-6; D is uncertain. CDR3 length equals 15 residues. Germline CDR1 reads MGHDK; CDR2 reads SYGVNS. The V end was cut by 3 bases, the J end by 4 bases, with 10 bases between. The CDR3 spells CASSDVAVYNSPLHF. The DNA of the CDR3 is TGTGCCAGCAGTGATGTCGCAGTTTATAATTCACCCCTCCACTTT.

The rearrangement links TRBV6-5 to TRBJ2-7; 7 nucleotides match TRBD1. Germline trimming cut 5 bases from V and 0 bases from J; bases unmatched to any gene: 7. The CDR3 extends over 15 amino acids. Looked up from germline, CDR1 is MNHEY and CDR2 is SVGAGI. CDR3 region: CASSRTGSNSYEQYF. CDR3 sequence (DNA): TGTGCCAGCAGTAGGACAGGCAGCAACTCCTACGAGCAGTACTTC.

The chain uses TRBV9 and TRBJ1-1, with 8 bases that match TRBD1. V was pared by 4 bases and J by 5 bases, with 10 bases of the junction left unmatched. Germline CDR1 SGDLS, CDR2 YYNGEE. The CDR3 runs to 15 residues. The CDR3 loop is CASSTRQGARTEAFF. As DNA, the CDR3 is TGTGCCAGCAGCACCCGGCAGGGGGCAAGGACTGAAGCTTTCTTT. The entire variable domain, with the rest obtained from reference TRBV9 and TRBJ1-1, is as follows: DSGVTQTPKHLITATGQRVTLRCSPRSGDLSVYWYQQSLDQGLQFLIQYYNGEERAKGNILERFSAQQFPDLHSELNLSSLELGDSALYFCASSTRQGARTEAFFGQGTRLTVV.

The CDR3 loop is CASSLVASGELFF. As DNA, the CDR3 is TGTGCCAGCAGCTTAGTTGCGTCCGGGGAGCTGTTTTTT. The rearrangement uses TRBV7-8 and TRBJ2-2; D is undetermined. This CDR3 is 13 amino acids long. Germline V gene sequence: CDR1 SGHVS, CDR2 FQNEAQ. V lost 1 base and J lost 6, with 6 bases in between.

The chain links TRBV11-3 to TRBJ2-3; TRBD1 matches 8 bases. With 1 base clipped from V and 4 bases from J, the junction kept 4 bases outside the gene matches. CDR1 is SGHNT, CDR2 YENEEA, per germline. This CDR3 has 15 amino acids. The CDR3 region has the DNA TGTGCCAGCAGCTTAGGTGGCAGGGGGCCAGATACGCAGTATTTT. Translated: CASSLGGRGPDTQYF.

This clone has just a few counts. The CDR3 DNA sequence: TGTGCCAGCACCCCCTCTGGACTAGCGGGAGGAGGAACGTCACGCGAGCAGTACTTC. Translation gives CASTPSGLAGGGTSREQYF. This rearrangement joins TRBV13 to TRBJ2-7, with TRBD2 matching over 14 bases. The germline CDR1 and CDR2 sequences are PRHDT and FYEKMQ (reference sequence). V lost 7 bases and J lost 6; bases outside the gene matches: 20. This CDR3 region has 19 residues.

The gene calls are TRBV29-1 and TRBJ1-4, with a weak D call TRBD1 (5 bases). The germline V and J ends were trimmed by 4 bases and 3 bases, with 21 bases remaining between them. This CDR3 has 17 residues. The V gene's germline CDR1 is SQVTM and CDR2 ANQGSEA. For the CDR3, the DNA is TGCAGCGTTGCATCCAACAGGAATTTGGTATCTAATGAAAAACTGTTTTTT. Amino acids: CSVASNRNLVSNEKLFF.

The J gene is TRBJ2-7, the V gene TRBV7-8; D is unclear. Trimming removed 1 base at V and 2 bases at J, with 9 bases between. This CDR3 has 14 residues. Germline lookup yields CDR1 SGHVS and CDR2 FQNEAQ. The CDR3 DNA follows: TGTGCCAGCAGCTTAGTAGGCGGAGCCTACGAGCAGTACTTC. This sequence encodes CASSLVGGAYEQYF.

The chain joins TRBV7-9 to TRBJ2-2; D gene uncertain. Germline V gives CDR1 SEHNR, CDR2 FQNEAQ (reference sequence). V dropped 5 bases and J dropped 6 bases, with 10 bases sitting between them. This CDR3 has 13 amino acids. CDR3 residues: CASSPSNAGELFF. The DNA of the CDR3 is TGTGCCAGCAGCCCCTCCAACGCCGGGGAGCTGTTTTTT.

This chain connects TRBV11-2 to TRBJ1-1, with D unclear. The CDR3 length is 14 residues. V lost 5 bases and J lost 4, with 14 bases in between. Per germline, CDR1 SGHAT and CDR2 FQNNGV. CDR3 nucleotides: TGTGCCAGCAGCGCCGGACGGACCCTCACTGAAGCTTTCTTT. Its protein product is CASSAGRTLTEAFF.

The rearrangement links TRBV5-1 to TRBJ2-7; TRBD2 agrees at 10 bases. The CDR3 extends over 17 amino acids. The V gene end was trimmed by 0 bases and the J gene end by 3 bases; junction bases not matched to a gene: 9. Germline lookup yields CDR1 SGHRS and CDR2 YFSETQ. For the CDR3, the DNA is TGCGCCAGCAGCTTGGGAGGGAGCGGGAGGGCCCTCTACGAGCAGTACTTC. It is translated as CASSLGGSGRALYEQYF.

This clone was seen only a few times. The CDR3 nucleotides are TGTGCCAGCAGACAAGGACAGGGGAGGACTGAAGCTTTCTTT. Translation gives CASRQGQGRTEAFF. This rearrangement joins TRBV6-5 to TRBJ1-1; 9 nucleotides line up with TRBD1. With 6 bases clipped from V and 5 bases from J, the junction kept 7 bases outside the gene matches. Germline loops: CDR1 MNHEY, CDR2 SVGAGI. The CDR3 runs to 14 residues.

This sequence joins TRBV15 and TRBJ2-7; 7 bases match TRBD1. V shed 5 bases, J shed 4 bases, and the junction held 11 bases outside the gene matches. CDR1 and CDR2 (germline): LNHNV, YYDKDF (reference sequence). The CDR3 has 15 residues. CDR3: CATSLTGSLSYEQYF. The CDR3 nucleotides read TGTGCCACCAGCCTGACAGGGTCTCTTTCATACGAGCAGTACTTC.

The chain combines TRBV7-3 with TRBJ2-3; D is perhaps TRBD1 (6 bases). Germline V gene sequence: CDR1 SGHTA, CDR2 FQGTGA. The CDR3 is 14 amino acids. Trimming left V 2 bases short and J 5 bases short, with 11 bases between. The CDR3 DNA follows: TGTGCCAGCAGCTTAGGGGGCGGTGGAGATACGCAGTATTTT. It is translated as CASSLGGGGDTQYF.

The CDR3 bases are TGTGCCAGCAGTTTAATCACTGGGGCCAACGTCCTGACTTTC. The encoded protein is CASSLITGANVLTF. The chain has TRBV28 and TRBJ2-6; D ambiguous. Germline V lookup: CDR1 MDHEN, CDR2 SYDVKM. V gave up 2 bases and J gave up 2 bases, with 4 bases separating them. The length of the CDR3 is 14 residues.

Written as DNA, the CDR3 is TGTGCCAGCAGAGCCGGGACCTCAGCTTTCTTT. As protein: CASRAGTSAFF. The chain is built from TRBV2 and TRBJ1-1, with D maybe TRBD1 (5 bases). V was cut by 6 bases and J by 10 bases, with 12 bases left in between. This CDR3 contains 11 residues. The germline CDR1 and CDR2 sequences are SNHLY and FYNNEI.

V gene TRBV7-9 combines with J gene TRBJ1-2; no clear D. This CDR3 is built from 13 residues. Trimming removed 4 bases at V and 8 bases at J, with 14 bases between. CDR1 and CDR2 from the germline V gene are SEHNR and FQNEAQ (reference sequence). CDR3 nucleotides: TGTGCCAGCAGCTCCCTCCTTGACAAAGGCTACACCTTC. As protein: CASSSLLDKGYTF.

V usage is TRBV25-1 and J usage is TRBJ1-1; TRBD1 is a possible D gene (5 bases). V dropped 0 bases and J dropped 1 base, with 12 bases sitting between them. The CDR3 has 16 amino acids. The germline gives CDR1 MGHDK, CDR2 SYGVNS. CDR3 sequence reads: CASSEYYPTENTEAFF. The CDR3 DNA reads TGTGCCAGCAGTGAATATTACCCGACAGAGAACACTGAAGCTTTCTTT.

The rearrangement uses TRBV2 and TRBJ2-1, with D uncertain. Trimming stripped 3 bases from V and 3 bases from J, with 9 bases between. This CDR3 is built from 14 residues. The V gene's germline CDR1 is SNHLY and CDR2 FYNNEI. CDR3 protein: CASSEGFLYNEQFF. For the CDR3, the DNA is TGTGCCAGCAGTGAGGGATTTCTCTACAATGAGCAGTTCTTC.

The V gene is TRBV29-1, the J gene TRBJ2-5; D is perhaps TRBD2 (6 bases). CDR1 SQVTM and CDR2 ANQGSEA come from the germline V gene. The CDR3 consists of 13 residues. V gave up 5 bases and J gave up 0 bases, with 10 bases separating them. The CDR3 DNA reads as TGCAGCGTTTGTCGGGGGTACCAAGAGACCCAGTACTTC. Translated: CSVCRGYQETQYF. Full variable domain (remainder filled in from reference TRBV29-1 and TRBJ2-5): SAVISQKPSRDICQRGTSLTIQCQVDSQVTMMFWYRQQPGQSLTLIATANQGSEATYESGFVIDKFPISRPNLTFSTLTVSNMSPEDSSIYLCSVCRGYQETQYFGPGTRLLVL.

The CDR3 protein is CASTTRGTQYF. The CDR3 bases are TGTGCCAGCACAACCCGGGGGACCCAGTACTTC. V usage is TRBV5-4 and J usage is TRBJ2-5; D is possibly TRBD2 (5 bases). The CDR3 loop spans 11 amino acids. CDR1 and CDR2 from the germline V gene are SGHNT and YYREEE (reference sequence). Trimming took 6 bases from V and 7 from J, leaving 10 bases between them.

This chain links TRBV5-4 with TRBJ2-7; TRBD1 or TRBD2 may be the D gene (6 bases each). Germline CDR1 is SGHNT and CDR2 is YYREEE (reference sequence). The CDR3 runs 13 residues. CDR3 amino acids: CHTRDTKSYEQYF. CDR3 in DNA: TGTCATACGCGGGACACAAAATCCTACGAGCAGTACTTC.

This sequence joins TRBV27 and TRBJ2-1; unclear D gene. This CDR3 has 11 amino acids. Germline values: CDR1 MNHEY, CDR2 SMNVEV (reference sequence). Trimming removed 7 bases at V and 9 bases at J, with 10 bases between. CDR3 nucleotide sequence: TGTGCCAGCATCTCCTGGGGTGAGCAGTTCTTC. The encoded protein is CASISWGEQFF.